Listed below are T cell receptor beta chains from one sample, sequenced in a study of CD8 T cells in ankylosing spondylitis. MiXCR was run by TCRdb on the 5' RACE reads, yielding one entry per CDR3 protein. The data contain a few hundred thousand distinct CDR3 sequences, approximately 20% of them singletons. The material sequenced was blood, either unsorted or a sorted T cell fraction (not recorded which). These receptors were collected from a male donor with ankylosing spondylitis or in good health (not recorded which). Each CDR3 is given with its conserved first and last residue. D genes are given only for firm matches. Rows give clone size only sometimes, using once, few, many, or a class for an expanded clone.

clone_size,v_call,j_call,d_call,cdr3_nt,cdr3_aa
many,TRBV12-3/TRBV12-4,TRBJ1-5,TRBD1,TGTGCCAGCAGGGGACAGAATAATCAGCCCCAGCATTTT,CASRGQNNQPQHF
few,TRBV5-6,TRBJ2-3,NA,TGTGCCAGCACCCAGTTGCGGGACAGCACAGATACGCAGTATTTT,CASTQLRDSTDTQYF
NA,TRBV7-2,TRBJ2-2,TRBD2,TGTGCCAGCAGCCCAGTCGGCGGGAGGGTCACCGGGGAGCTGTTTTTT,CASSPVGGRVTGELFF
NA,TRBV3-1,TRBJ1-1,NA,TGTGCCAGCAGCCCCGGAACAGCCACTGAAGCTTTCTTT,CASSPGTATEAFF
NA,TRBV20-1,TRBJ2-7,NA,TGCAGTGCTAGAGATAACCAGGGATCATTCCACGAGCAGTACTTC,CSARDNQGSFHEQYF
NA,TRBV28,TRBJ1-3,NA,TGTGCCAGCAGTTTACAAGGGACCGGAAACACCATATATTTT,CASSLQGTGNTIYF
NA,TRBV27,TRBJ2-3,NA,TGTGCCAGCAGTTTAGGAATCGGCATGCCAGATACGCAGTATTTT,CASSLGIGMPDTQYF
few,TRBV4-1,TRBJ2-5,NA,TGCGCCAGCAGCCAAGGCCCAGGGGCAGAGACCCAGTACTTC,CASSQGPGAETQYF
NA,TRBV7-3,TRBJ2-7,NA,TGTGCCAGCAGCCCAGGGGTTTTGGGGCCCTACGAGCAGTACTTC,CASSPGVLGPYEQYF
NA,TRBV11-2,TRBJ2-1,TRBD2,TGTGCCAGCAGCCAGGGACTAGCGGGGGTCAATGAGCAGTTCTTC,CASSQGLAGVNEQFF
NA,TRBV4-1,TRBJ2-1,NA,TGCGCCAGCAGCCAAGATCTAGTAGCGGCCGTCTACAATGAGCAGTTCTTC,CASSQDLVAAVYNEQFF
NA,TRBV7-6,TRBJ2-3,TRBD2,TGTGCCAGCAGCAGGGCGGGAGGGATGGATACGCAGTATTTT,CASSRAGGMDTQYF
NA,TRBV20-1,TRBJ2-7,TRBD2,TGCAGTGTTCCGGGACTAGCGCCTTACGAGCAGTACTTC,CSVPGLAPYEQYF
few,TRBV7-3,TRBJ2-3,NA,TGTGCCAGCAGCTTACAAGGGGAATCAGATACGCAGTATTTT,CASSLQGESDTQYF
few,TRBV29-1,TRBJ2-7,NA,TGCAGCGTTGCGGAAGCGGACAGCGGAATTGTTGACGAGCAGTACTTC,CSVAEADSGIVDEQYF
NA,TRBV13,TRBJ2-7,NA,TGTGCCAGCAGCCCAGCGAGGTGGAACGAGCAGTACTTC,CASSPARWNEQYF
many,TRBV29-1,TRBJ2-5,NA,TGCAGCGTTGTAGTTGAGGAGCAAGAGACCCAGTACTTC,CSVVVEEQETQYF
NA,TRBV7-9,TRBJ1-4,NA,TGTGCCAGCAGCTTACCACCAGGGACGGAAAATGAAAAACTGTTTTTT,CASSLPPGTENEKLFF
NA,TRBV12-3/TRBV12-4,TRBJ2-1,NA,TGTGCCAGCAGTTTCGAAGGGACGCGATACAATGAGCAGTTCTTC,CASSFEGTRYNEQFF
few,TRBV20-1,TRBJ1-5,NA,TGCAGTGCGGGTATGGACCTTAGCAATCAGCCCCAGCATTTT,CSAGMDLSNQPQHF
many,TRBV29-1,TRBJ2-3,NA,TGCAGCGTTGAAGCCCCCCTTGACGACCGACGAAATACGCAGTATTTT,CSVEAPLDDRRNTQYF
NA,TRBV19,TRBJ2-4,NA,TGTGCCACCGCGACAGGAACTGGCATTCAGTACTTC,CATATGTGIQYF
many,TRBV15,TRBJ2-1,TRBD2,TGTGCCACCAGCAGTAGCGGGAGACGGGGAAATGAGCAGTTCTTC,CATSSSGRRGNEQFF
NA,TRBV6-1,TRBJ2-5,NA,TGTGCCAGCAGCCCCCGTCCGGGACCGCAAGAGACCCAGTACTTC,CASSPRPGPQETQYF
few,TRBV12-3/TRBV12-4,TRBJ1-3,NA,TGTGCCAGCAGGCTCCCCCCGGGGGAAAGAAACACCATATATTTT,CASRLPPGERNTIYF
few,TRBV3-1,TRBJ2-7,NA,TGTGCCAGCAGCCCTGGAGTGGGGTACGAGCAGTACTTC,CASSPGVGYEQYF
few,TRBV6-2/TRBV6-3,TRBJ1-2,NA,TGTGCCAGCAGTTACTCCGGCCTCGACAGCCAAGGCTACACCTTC,CASSYSGLDSQGYTF
NA,TRBV7-8,TRBJ1-1,NA,TGTGCCAGCAACGAGGACGTAAACCCCGGGAACACTGAAGCTTTCTTT,CASNEDVNPGNTEAFF
NA,TRBV4-1,TRBJ2-1,NA,TGCGCCAGCAGCCAAGAAGGACGAGACAATGAGCAGTTCTTC,CASSQEGRDNEQFF
few,TRBV7-3,TRBJ2-7,TRBD2,TGTGCCAGCAGCTTAGAGATTCCGGTAGCGGGAATGTCCGCCGAGCAGTACTTC,CASSLEIPVAGMSAEQYF
many,TRBV4-3,TRBJ2-1,NA,TGCGCCAGCAGCCAAGATCCTTCGGGGAGCTCCTACAATGAGCAGTTCTTC,CASSQDPSGSSYNEQFF
NA,TRBV24-1,TRBJ2-3,NA,TGTGCCACCAGTGACTCTTCCGCAGATACGCAGTATTTT,CATSDSSADTQYF
few,TRBV12-3/TRBV12-4,TRBJ2-2,NA,TGTGCCAGCCCCCGGGCTCGCAGGGCGAACACCGGGGAGCTGTTTTTT,CASPRARRANTGELFF
NA,TRBV4-1,TRBJ2-4,TRBD1,TGCGCCAGCAGCCACCCGGGACAGACGTACTTC,CASSHPGQTYF
NA,TRBV4-1,TRBJ2-5,NA,TGCGCCAGCAGCCAACCCGACAGGGAGGCAGAGACCCAGTACTTC,CASSQPDREAETQYF
many,TRBV4-2,TRBJ2-7,NA,TGTGCCAGCAGCCAAGTCATGAGCGGAACCTACGAGCAGTACTTC,CASSQVMSGTYEQYF
many,TRBV12-3/TRBV12-4,TRBJ2-3,NA,TGTGCCAGCAGCCTAGGGGACGACACAGATACGCAGTATTTT,CASSLGDDTDTQYF
NA,TRBV4-1,TRBJ2-3,TRBD2,TGCGCCAGCAGCCAAGTGCCCAGCGGGATAGGAGATACGCAGTATTTT,CASSQVPSGIGDTQYF
NA,TRBV6-1,TRBJ2-7,NA,TGTGCCAGCAGCCCAAGAGGGAGCGCGCTCTACGAGCAGTACTTC,CASSPRGSALYEQYF
few,TRBV29-1,TRBJ2-7,NA,TGCAGCGCTGTAGGGGGGCTAGCAAACGAGCAGTACTTC,CSAVGGLANEQYF
many,TRBV25-1,TRBJ2-7,TRBD2,TGTGCCAGCAGGGGGACTAGCGGGTACGAGCAGTACTTC,CASRGTSGYEQYF
few,TRBV12-3/TRBV12-4,TRBJ2-3,NA,TGTGCCAGCAGTTTACTAGTACTCGCAGATACGCAGTATTTT,CASSLLVLADTQYF
few,TRBV11-1,TRBJ2-2,NA,TGTGCCAGCAGCGATGTAGGAGGGGGCGCCGAGGATACCGGGGAGCTGTTTTTT,CASSDVGGGAEDTGELFF
NA,TRBV5-1,TRBJ2-4,NA,TGCGCCAGCAGCTTGGACTATTCTTCCGCCAAAAACATTCAGTACTTC,CASSLDYSSAKNIQYF
many,TRBV29-1,TRBJ2-5,TRBD2,TGCAGCGTCCGACTAGCCCCCGAGACCCAGTACTTC,CSVRLAPETQYF
NA,TRBV27,TRBJ1-1,NA,TGTGCCAGCAGTTTAGGCCAGCTAACAGAAGCTTTCTTT,CASSLGQLTEAFF
few,TRBV29-1,TRBJ2-1,NA,TGCAGCGGAACAGGGACGAATGAGCAGTTCTTC,CSGTGTNEQFF
NA,TRBV7-2,TRBJ2-5,TRBD2,TGTGCCAGCAGCCGACCAGCGGGAGGCGGGGAGACCCAGTACTTC,CASSRPAGGGETQYF
NA,TRBV3-1,TRBJ2-3,TRBD2,TGTGCCAGCAGCACCGGAACTAGCGGACTCACAGATACGCAGTATTTT,CASSTGTSGLTDTQYF
NA,TRBV12-3/TRBV12-4,TRBJ1-5,NA,TGTGCCAGCGCCTATCCCCAGCATTTT,CASAYPQHF
few,TRBV5-1,TRBJ2-5,NA,TGCGCCAGCAGCCAGGGATCCCAAGAGACCCAGTACTTC,CASSQGSQETQYF
NA,TRBV4-3,TRBJ2-6,NA,TGCGCCAGCAGCCACTCTGCAGGTTCTGGGGCCAACGTCCTGACTTTC,CASSHSAGSGANVLTF
few,TRBV20-1,TRBJ2-2,NA,TGCAGTGCCTTGACAGGAGACACCGGGGAGCTGTTTTTT,CSALTGDTGELFF
few,TRBV10-3,TRBJ1-5,NA,TGTGCCATCAGTGACCTAGACAGAAATCAGCCCCAGCATTTT,CAISDLDRNQPQHF
NA,TRBV9,TRBJ2-1,TRBD2,TGTGCCAGCAGCGTAGTGGCGGGAGCTTCCTACAATGAGCAGTTCTTC,CASSVVAGASYNEQFF
NA,TRBV29-1,TRBJ2-2,TRBD1,TGCAGCGTTTTCGGGACAGGGGGCAACACCGGGGAGCTGTTTTTT,CSVFGTGGNTGELFF
NA,TRBV4-1,TRBJ1-1,NA,TGCGCCAGCAGCCAATTTCAGGATAACACTGAAGCTTTCTTT,CASSQFQDNTEAFF
NA,TRBV29-1,TRBJ2-3,NA,TGCAGCGTCGAGGGGTGGGTTGCTAAGGACACAGATACGCAGTATTTT,CSVEGWVAKDTDTQYF
many,TRBV6-5,TRBJ2-5,NA,TGTGCCAGCAGTTACCATCGAGGGGAGACCCAGTACTTC,CASSYHRGETQYF
NA,TRBV12-3/TRBV12-4,TRBJ2-6,NA,TGTGCCAGCGGAGCTGGGGCCAACGTCCTGACTTTC,CASGAGANVLTF